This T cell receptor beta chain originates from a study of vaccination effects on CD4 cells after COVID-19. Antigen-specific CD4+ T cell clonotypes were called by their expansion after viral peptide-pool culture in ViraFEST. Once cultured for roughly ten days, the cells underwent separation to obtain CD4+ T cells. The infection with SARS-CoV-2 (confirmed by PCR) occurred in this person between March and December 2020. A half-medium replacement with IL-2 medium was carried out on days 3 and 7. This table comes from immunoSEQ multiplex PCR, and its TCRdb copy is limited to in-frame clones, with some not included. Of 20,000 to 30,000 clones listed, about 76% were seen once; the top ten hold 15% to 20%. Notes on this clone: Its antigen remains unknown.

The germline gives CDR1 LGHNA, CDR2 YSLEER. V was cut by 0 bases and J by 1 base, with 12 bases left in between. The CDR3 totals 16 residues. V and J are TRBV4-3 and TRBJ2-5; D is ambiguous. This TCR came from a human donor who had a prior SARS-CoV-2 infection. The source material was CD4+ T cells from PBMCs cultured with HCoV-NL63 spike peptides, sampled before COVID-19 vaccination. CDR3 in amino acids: CASSQDLPGSQETQYF. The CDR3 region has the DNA TGCGCCAGCAGCCAAGATCTGCCAGGTTCCCAAGAGACCCAGTACTTC.